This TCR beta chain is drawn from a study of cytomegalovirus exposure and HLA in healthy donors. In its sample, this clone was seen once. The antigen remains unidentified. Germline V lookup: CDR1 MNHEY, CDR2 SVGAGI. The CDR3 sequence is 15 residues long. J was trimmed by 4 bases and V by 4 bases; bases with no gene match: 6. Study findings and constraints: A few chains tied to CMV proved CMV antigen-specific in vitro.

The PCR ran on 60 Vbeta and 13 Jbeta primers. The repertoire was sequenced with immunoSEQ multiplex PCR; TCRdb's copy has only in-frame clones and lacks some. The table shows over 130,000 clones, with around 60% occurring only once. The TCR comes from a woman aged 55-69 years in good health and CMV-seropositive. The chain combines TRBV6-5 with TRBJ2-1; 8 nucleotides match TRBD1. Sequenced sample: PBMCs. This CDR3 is CASSLGQGQYNEQFF. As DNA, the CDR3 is TGTGCCAGCAGTTTAGGACAGGGACAATACAATGAGCAGTTCTTC.